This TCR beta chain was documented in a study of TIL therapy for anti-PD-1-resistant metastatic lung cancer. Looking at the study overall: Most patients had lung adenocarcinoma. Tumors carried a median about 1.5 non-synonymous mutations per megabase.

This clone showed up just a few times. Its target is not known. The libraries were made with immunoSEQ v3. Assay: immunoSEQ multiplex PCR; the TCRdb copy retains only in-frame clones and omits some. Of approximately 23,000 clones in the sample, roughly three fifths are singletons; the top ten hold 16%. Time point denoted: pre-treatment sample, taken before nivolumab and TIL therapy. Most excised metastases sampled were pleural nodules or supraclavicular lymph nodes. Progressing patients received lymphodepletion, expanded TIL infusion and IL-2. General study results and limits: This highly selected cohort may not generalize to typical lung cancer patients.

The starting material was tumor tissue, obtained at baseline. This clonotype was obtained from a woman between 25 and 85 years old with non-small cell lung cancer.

The CDR3 DNA reads as TGTGCCAGCAGCTTCTGGGGCACCGGGGAGCTGTTTTTT. It specifies CASSFWGTGELFF. The chain uses TRBV11-2 and TRBJ2-2; unclear D gene. Trimming took off 3 bases at V and 4 bases at J, with 6 bases between the two ends. The CDR3 loop spans 13 amino acids. Germline V gives CDR1 SGHAT, CDR2 FQNNGV.